This passage covers 17 T cell receptor beta chains from one sample sequenced in a study of blood T cell repertoires in COVID-19. Repertoires were generated with immunoSEQ multiplex PCR, while TCRdb's copy carries only in-frame clones and drops some. The sample has approximately 350,000 clones, around 89% seen once. Material: peripheral blood. These TCRs come from a woman aged 25-40 years with COVID-19, enrolled during active disease.

For the CDR3, the DNA is TGTGCCAGTAGTCGGACAGGGTCAGGCACAGATACGCAGTATTTT. Translating it yields CASSRTGSGTDTQYF. This sequence joins TRBV19 and TRBJ2-3; 8 bases match TRBD1. Germline values: CDR1 LNHDA, CDR2 SQIVND (reference sequence). V lost 5 bases to trimming and J lost 1 base; unmatched junction nucleotides: 5. The CDR3 covers 15 residues.

V is TRBV6-5 and J is TRBJ2-7; the match to TRBD2 covers 10 bases. From germline, CDR1 is MNHEY and CDR2 SVGAGI. This CDR3 has 14 residues. V lost 6 bases and J lost 4; bases outside the gene matches: 6. The CDR3 nucleotides are TGTGCCAGCAGAAAAAGCGGGAGGGCTTACGAGCAGTACGTC. Its translation is CASRKSGRAYEQYV.

J is TRBJ2-1 and V is TRBV5-4; 13 positions match TRBD2. Germline V gives CDR1 SGHNT, CDR2 YYREEE (reference sequence). This CDR3 contains 15 residues. The V segment lost 1 base and the J segment 8 bases; nucleotides outside the gene matches: 3. The CDR3 nucleotides read TGTGCCAGCAGCTTGACTAGCGGGAGGGGCGATGAGCAGTTCTTC. Amino acids: CASSLTSGRGDEQFF. The variable domain in full, with the rest retrieved from reference TRBV5-4 and TRBJ2-1, is ETGVTQSPTHLIKTRGQQVTLRCSSQSGHNTVSWYQQALGQGPQFIFQYYREEENGRGNFPPRFSGLQFPNYSSELNVNALELDDSALYLCASSLTSGRGDEQFFGPGTRLTVL.

This clone was detected only once. V is TRBV28 and J is TRBJ2-7, with 11 positions matching TRBD2. The CDR3 sequence is 18 residues long. V lost 3 bases, J lost 0 bases, and 10 bases stayed unmatched. Germline lookup yields CDR1 MDHEN and CDR2 SYDVKM. CDR3 in amino acids: CASSFADVLAGDSYEQYF. The CDR3 nucleotides are TGTGCCAGCAGTTTCGCTGATGTACTAGCGGGGGACTCCTACGAGCAGTACTTC. The full variable domain, in which reference TRBV28 and TRBJ2-7 provide the parts outside the CDR3, is DVKVTQSSRYLVKRTGEKVFLECVQDMDHENMFWYRQDPGLGLRLIYFSYDVKMKEKGDIPEGYSVSREKKERFSLILESASTNQTSMYLCASSFADVLAGDSYEQYFGPGTRLTVT.

The CDR3 nucleotides read TGTGCCAGCCGCTGGCGACAGGGGCCTGACAATCAGCCCCAGCATTTT. Translation: CASRWRQGPDNQPQHF. The chain joins TRBV12-1 to TRBJ1-5; TRBD1 is the table's D call, not checked against the DNA. TRBV12-1 is classified as a pseudogene. The CDR3 loop spans 16 amino acids.

This chain connects TRBV10-3 to TRBJ2-2, with 7 bases lining up with TRBD1. Germline V gene lookup returns CDR1 ENHRY and CDR2 SYGVKD. V shed 5 bases and J 4 bases; nucleotides not matched to a gene: 7. The CDR3 contains 15 residues. The CDR3 coding sequence is TGTGCCATCAGTATATCCGGGACAGCCACCGGGGAGCTGTTTTTT. Protein: CAISISGTATGELFF.

The chain recombines TRBV11-2 with TRBJ2-1; 11 positions agree with TRBD2. This CDR3 has 17 residues. The V segment lost 3 bases and the J segment 4 bases; nucleotides outside the gene matches: 8. Germline V lookup: CDR1 SGHAT, CDR2 FQNNGV. The CDR3 DNA sequence: TGTGCCAGCAGCTTGATCCCCGGACTAGCGGGTTACAATGAGCAGTTCTTC. Translation: CASSLIPGLAGYNEQFF.

The V call is TRBV3-1 (or the pseudogene TRBV3-2), the J call TRBJ1-1; TRBD1 aligns across 9 bases. The junction had 3 bases not matched to a gene; V was cut back by 1 base and J by 6 bases. This CDR3 region has 14 residues. Germline values: CDR1 LGHDT, CDR2 YNNKEL (reference sequence). As DNA, the CDR3 is TGTGCCAGCAGCCAAGCCGGGACAGGGCCTGAAGCTTTCTTT. Translating it yields CASSQAGTGPEAFF.

The chain couples TRBV7-2 to TRBJ1-2, with D unclear. V gave up 4 bases and J gave up 7 bases, with 10 bases separating them. The length of the CDR3 is 12 residues. Germline values: CDR1 SGHTA, CDR2 FQGNSA. The CDR3 nucleotides read TGTGCCAGCAGCTGGCTGCGGGCTGGCTACACCTTC. It translates to CASSWLRAGYTF.

This clone showed up just once. V and J are TRBV21-1 and TRBJ1-6; the tabulated D call, TRBD1, remains unverified against the DNA. TRBV21-1 is flagged as a pseudogene. The CDR3 extends over 19 amino acids. This CDR3 is CASSNPGPGQRTYNSPLHF. In DNA, the CDR3 is TGTGCCAGCAGCAATCCAGGACCGGGACAGCGAACTTATAATTCACCCCTCCACTTT.

The gene calls are TRBV15 and TRBJ2-7, with TRBD2 as a possible D gene (6 bases). The germline CDR1 and CDR2 sequences are LNHNV and YYDKDF (reference sequence). The CDR3 covers 13 residues. V lost 3 bases to trimming and J lost 6 bases, with 12 bases between them. The CDR3, as DNA: TGTGCCACCAGCAGTGTACGGGGGTCCGAGCAGTACTTC. The encoded protein is CATSSVRGSEQYF.

V and J are TRBV15 and TRBJ2-5; 11 bases are shared with TRBD1. J lost 2 bases, V lost 3 bases, and 2 bases had no gene match. The germline CDR1 and CDR2 sequences are LNHNV and YYDKDF (reference sequence). The CDR3 is made up of 15 amino acids. DNA of the CDR3: TGTGCCACCAGCAGGGACAGGGGGCTTCAAGAGACCCAGTACTTC. Encoded protein: CATSRDRGLQETQYF.

This chain connects TRBV7-9 to TRBJ2-5; D is ambiguous. Germline assignment: CDR1 SEHNR and CDR2 FQNEAQ (reference sequence). This CDR3 is built from 13 residues. Trimming pared 1 base from V and 4 bases from J, leaving 7 bases between. CDR3 loop: CASSLGSGETQYF. In DNA form, the CDR3 reads TGTGCCAGCAGCTTAGGTTCCGGAGAGACCCAGTACTTC.

This clone was detected once. The CDR3 sequence is CATSDVGLSPNEQFF. CDR3 DNA: TGTGCCACCAGTGATGTGGGACTCTCGCCCAATGAGCAGTTCTTC. The chain links TRBV24-1 to TRBJ2-1; D possibly corresponds to TRBD2 (6 bases). The CDR3 contains 15 residues. Per germline, CDR1 KGHDR and CDR2 SFDVKD. The V gene lost 3 bases and the J gene lost 6 bases, with 14 bases spanning the gap.

The chain employs TRBV6-2 or TRBV6-3 and TRBJ2-5; TRBD2 matches 8 bases. V lost 6 bases to trimming and J lost 6 bases; unmatched junction nucleotides: 9. Germline V gives CDR1 MNHEY, CDR2 SVGEGT. The CDR3 extends over 14 amino acids. CDR3 sequence (DNA): TGTGCCAGCAGCTTAATGAGCGGGGGACAGACCCAGTACTTC. As protein: CASSLMSGGQTQYF.

In its sample, this clone was seen once. The chain carries TRBV5-4 and TRBJ1-4; no reliable D call. Trimming shortened V by 0 bases and J by 4 bases, and 7 bases separated the two germline ends. The CDR3 length is 14 residues. The germline V gene has CDR1 SGHNT and CDR2 YYREEE (reference sequence). As DNA, the CDR3 is TGTGCCAGCAGCTTGGATCCCCATAATGAAAAACTGTTTTTT. Translation: CASSLDPHNEKLFF.

The chain links TRBV19 to TRBJ2-7, with D possibly being TRBD2 (6 bases). Germline CDR1 reads LNHDA; CDR2 reads SQIVND (reference sequence). Trimming removed 11 bases from V and 4 bases from J, with 12 bases in between. The CDR3 length is 11 residues. CDR3 nucleotide sequence: TGTGCCTCCCGGGACTTATACGAGCAGTACTTC. Its translation: CASRDLYEQYF.